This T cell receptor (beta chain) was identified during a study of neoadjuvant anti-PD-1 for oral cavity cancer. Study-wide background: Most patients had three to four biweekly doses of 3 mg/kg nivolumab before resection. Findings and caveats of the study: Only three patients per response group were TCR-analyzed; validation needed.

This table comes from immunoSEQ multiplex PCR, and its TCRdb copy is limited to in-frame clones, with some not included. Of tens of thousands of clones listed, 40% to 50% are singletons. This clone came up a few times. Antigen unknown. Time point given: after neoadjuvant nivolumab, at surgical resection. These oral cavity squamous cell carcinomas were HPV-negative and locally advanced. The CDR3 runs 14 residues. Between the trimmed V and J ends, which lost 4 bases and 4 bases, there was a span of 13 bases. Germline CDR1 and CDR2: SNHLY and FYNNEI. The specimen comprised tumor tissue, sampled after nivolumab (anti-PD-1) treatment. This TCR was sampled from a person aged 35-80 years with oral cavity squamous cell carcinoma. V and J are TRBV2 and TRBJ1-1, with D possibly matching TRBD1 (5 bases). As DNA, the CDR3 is TGTGCCAGCAGTGGGCCGCAGGGTGGCACTGAAGCTTTCTTT. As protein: CASSGPQGGTEAFF.